These T cell receptor beta chains were read from a single sample in a study of blood T cell repertoires in COVID-19. Measured with immunoSEQ multiplex PCR; TCRdb has only the in-frame clones, and not every one. The table shows 200,000 to 250,000 clones, with 86% occurring only once. The sequencing input was PBMCs or T cells enriched from blood (not recorded which). The receptors were gathered from a woman in her 40s with acute COVID-19. Each CDR3 is given with its conserved first and last residue. A D gene is named only where the DNA matches it firmly. Clone size is shown for a subset of rows, as once, few, many or a class of expanded clone.

size: NA; D: NA; J: TRBJ1-3; length: 17; V: TRBV6-1; CDR3: CASSEAVYGQGSYTIYF; DNA: TGTGCCAGCAGTGAAGCTGTCTACGGTCAGGGTTCATACACCATATATTTT
size: NA; D: NA; J: TRBJ2-3; length: 15; V: TRBV7-9; CDR3: CASSTGQTSTDTQYF; DNA: TGTGCCAGCAGCACAGGACAGACTAGCACAGATACGCAGTATTTT
size: NA; D: NA; J: TRBJ1-1; length: 11; V: TRBV19; CDR3: CASGGGTEAFF; DNA: TGTGCCAGTGGCGGGGGGACTGAAGCTTTCTTT
size: NA; D: NA; J: TRBJ1-6; length: 16; V: TRBV30; CDR3: CAWRTQGSSYNSPLHF; DNA: TGTGCCTGGAGGACCCAGGGGAGCTCCTATAATTCACCCCTCCACTTT
size: NA; D: TRBD1; J: TRBJ1-4; length: 16; V: TRBV9; CDR3: CASSAWGTGGNEKLFF; DNA: TGTGCCAGCAGCGCCTGGGGGACAGGGGGAAATGAAAAACTGTTTTTT
size: NA; D: TRBD1; J: TRBJ2-1; length: 17; V: TRBV11-3; CDR3: CASSRSSGQLSYNEQFF; DNA: TGTGCCAGCAGCCGATCATCGGGACAGCTATCCTACAATGAGCAGTTCTTC
size: NA; D: TRBD2; J: TRBJ2-3; length: 18; V: TRBV3-1/TRBV3-2; CDR3: CASSHTSGGALFPDTQYF; DNA: TGTGCCAGCAGCCATACTAGCGGGGGGGCCCTCTTTCCAGATACGCAGTATTTT
size: NA; D: NA; J: TRBJ1-2; length: 11; V: TRBV7-9; CDR3: CASRLGGDYTF; DNA: TGTGCCAGCAGACTAGGGGGGGACTACACCTTC
size: NA; D: NA; J: TRBJ1-1; length: 13; V: TRBV14; CDR3: CASSLRGGAEAFF; DNA: TGTGCCAGCAGCCTGAGGGGAGGCGCTGAAGCTTTCTTT
size: NA; D: NA; J: TRBJ1-4; length: 16; V: TRBV5-1; CDR3: CASSPLASVRGEKLFF; DNA: TGCGCCAGCAGTCCACTCGCCAGCGTCAGGGGCGAAAAACTGTTTTTT
size: NA; D: NA; J: TRBJ2-4; length: 14; V: TRBV2; CDR3: CASSPGGQFHIQYF; DNA: TGTGCCAGCAGTCCCGGGGGACAGTTTCACATTCAGTACTTC
size: NA; D: NA; J: TRBJ1-1; length: 13; V: TRBV27; CDR3: CASRLTVNTEAFF; DNA: TGTGCCAGCAGGTTAACAGTGAACACTGAAGCTTTCTTT
size: NA; D: TRBD2; J: TRBJ2-3; length: 14; V: TRBV3-1/TRBV3-2; CDR3: CASSTSGSTDTQYF; DNA: TGTGCCAGCAGCACTAGCGGGAGCACAGATACGCAGTATTTT
size: NA; D: NA; J: TRBJ2-2; length: 17; V: TRBV5-6; CDR3: CASSLSRRHANTGELFF; DNA: TGTGCCAGCAGCCTAAGCCGCAGACACGCGAACACCGGGGAGCTGTTTTTT
size: NA; D: TRBD2; J: TRBJ2-2; length: 16; V: TRBV7-2; CDR3: CASSLSSGRRAGELFF; DNA: TGTGCCAGCAGCTTGTCTAGCGGGAGAAGGGCCGGGGAGCTGTTTTTT
size: once; D: NA; J: TRBJ1-6; length: 16; V: TRBV13; CDR3: CASSRRSSSYNSPLHF; DNA: TGTGCCAGCAGCCGCCGCTCTAGCTCCTATAATTCACCCCTCCACTTT
size: NA; D: NA; J: TRBJ1-2; length: 14; V: TRBV6-1; CDR3: CASSEYLDNYGYTF; DNA: TGTGCCAGCAGTGAATATCTGGACAATTATGGCTACACCTTC
size: NA; D: NA; J: TRBJ2-1; length: 15; V: TRBV7-9; CDR3: CASSLEGTQNNEQFF; DNA: TGTGCCAGCAGCTTAGAAGGGACTCAAAACAATGAGCAGTTCTTC
size: NA; D: NA; J: TRBJ1-3; length: 15; V: TRBV6-4; CDR3: CASSDSARISNTIYF; DNA: TGTGCCAGCAGTGACTCTGCGAGGATCAGTAACACCATATATTTT
size: NA; D: NA; J: TRBJ2-4; length: 17; V: TRBV19; CDR3: CASSIGFQGGRVDIQYF; DNA: TGTGCCAGTAGTATAGGGTTCCAGGGTGGTCGGGTTGACATTCAGTACTTC
size: NA; D: NA; J: TRBJ1-1; length: 14; V: TRBV6-5; CDR3: CASSSHGGASEAFF; DNA: TGTGCCAGCAGTTCTCACGGGGGGGCGTCTGAAGCTTTCTTT
size: NA; D: TRBD1; J: TRBJ2-1; length: 13; V: TRBV7-9; CDR3: CASSHSETGAKFF; DNA: TGTGCCAGCAGCCATTCGGAGACAGGGGCAAAGTTCTTC
size: NA; D: NA; J: TRBJ2-3; length: 14; V: TRBV19; CDR3: CASSINSAGDTQYF; DNA: TGTGCCAGTAGTATAAACTCCGCGGGAGATACGCAGTATTTT
size: few; D: TRBD1; J: TRBJ1-4; length: 15; V: TRBV6-1; CDR3: CASSEMTGGEEKLFF; DNA: TGTGCCAGCAGTGAAATGACAGGGGGGGAGGAAAAACTGTTTTTT
size: few; D: NA; J: TRBJ2-7; length: 15; V: TRBV7-8; CDR3: CASSDRSFSSYEQYF; DNA: TGTGCCAGCAGCGACAGGTCATTTAGCTCCTACGAGCAGTACTTC
size: NA; D: NA; J: TRBJ1-1; length: 14; V: TRBV7-9; CDR3: CASSLVVVDTEAFF; DNA: TGTGCCAGCAGCTTAGTAGTGGTCGACACTGAAGCTTTCTTT
size: NA; D: TRBD1; J: TRBJ1-1; length: 15; V: TRBV11-2; CDR3: CASSWGQGLGTEAFF; DNA: TGTGCCAGCAGCTGGGGACAGGGATTGGGCACTGAAGCTTTCTTT
size: NA; D: TRBD1; J: TRBJ1-1; length: 14; V: TRBV9; CDR3: CASSASTGVSEAFF; DNA: TGTGCCAGCAGCGCCTCAACAGGGGTGAGTGAAGCTTTCTTT
size: NA; D: TRBD1; J: TRBJ1-2; length: 15; V: TRBV5-1; CDR3: CASSYGTGDENGYTF; DNA: TGCGCCAGCAGCTACGGGACAGGGGACGAGAATGGCTACACCTTC
size: NA; D: NA; J: TRBJ2-2; length: 13; V: TRBV6-5; CDR3: CASSYSSGGELFF; DNA: TGTGCCAGCAGTTACTCCTCAGGCGGGGAGCTGTTTTTT
size: NA; D: NA; J: TRBJ1-2; length: 15; V: TRBV3-1/TRBV3-2; CDR3: CASSTPGFPNYGYTF; DNA: TGTGCCAGCAGCACCCCGGGATTTCCGAACTATGGCTACACCTTC
size: NA; D: NA; J: TRBJ1-4; length: 13; V: TRBV12-3/TRBV12-4; CDR3: CASSLAPGEKLFF; DNA: TGTGCCAGCAGTTTAGCTCCAGGTGAAAAACTGTTTTTT
size: once; D: NA; J: TRBJ2-2; length: 15; V: TRBV11-2; CDR3: CAIKIPGGNTGELFF; DNA: TGTGCCATCAAAATTCCCGGGGGGAACACCGGGGAGCTGTTTTTT
size: NA; D: TRBD1; J: TRBJ1-1; length: 15; V: TRBV18; CDR3: CASSPEREGAYEAFF; DNA: TGTGCCAGCTCACCGGAACGGGAGGGGGCTTATGAAGCTTTCTTT
size: NA; D: NA; J: TRBJ1-3; length: 18; V: TRBV7-9; CDR3: CASSSWEGVRVHGNTIYF; DNA: TGTGCCAGCAGCTCCTGGGAGGGAGTTCGGGTTCATGGAAACACCATATATTTT
size: NA; D: TRBD1; J: TRBJ1-2; length: 16; V: TRBV19; CDR3: CASQERQGAMGYGYTF; DNA: TGTGCCAGTCAAGAGCGACAGGGGGCTATGGGCTATGGCTACACCTTC
size: many; D: NA; J: TRBJ1-3; length: 14; V: TRBV2; CDR3: CASSYMPQGNTIYF; DNA: TGTGCCAGCAGTTATATGCCTCAGGGAAACACCATATATTTT
size: NA; D: TRBD1; J: TRBJ2-4; length: 15; V: TRBV2; CDR3: CASSVEVRDRAIQYF; DNA: TGTGCCAGCAGTGTGGAAGTCAGGGACAGGGCTATTCAGTACTTC
size: NA; D: NA; J: TRBJ2-1; length: 13; V: TRBV7-8; CDR3: CASSRGLPNEQFF; DNA: TGTGCCAGCAGTCGAGGACTACCAAATGAGCAGTTCTTC
size: few; D: TRBD1; J: TRBJ1-1; length: 13; V: TRBV5-4; CDR3: CASSLRQGAEAFF; DNA: TGTGCCAGCAGCTTGAGGCAGGGGGCTGAAGCTTTCTTT
size: NA; D: TRBD1; J: TRBJ1-6; length: 17; V: TRBV7-9; CDR3: CASSPYPDRSINSPLHF; DNA: TGTGCCAGCAGCCCATACCCGGACAGGAGCATAAATTCACCCCTCCACTTT
size: NA; D: TRBD1; J: TRBJ1-1; length: 14; V: TRBV4-3; CDR3: CASSQGTGYTEAFF; DNA: TGCGCCAGCAGCCAGGGGACAGGGTACACTGAAGCTTTCTTT
size: NA; D: TRBD1; J: TRBJ1-2; length: 17; V: TRBV18; CDR3: CASSPMNLQGAVYGYTF; DNA: TGTGCCAGCTCACCCATGAACCTACAGGGGGCCGTCTATGGCTACACCTTC
size: few; D: TRBD1; J: TRBJ1-1; length: 14; V: TRBV27; CDR3: CASSPTGGGTEAFF; DNA: TGTGCCAGCAGCCCTACAGGGGGTGGGACTGAAGCTTTCTTT
size: once; D: NA; J: TRBJ1-2; length: 14; V: TRBV5-1; CDR3: CASSLEAGRYGYTF; DNA: TGCGCCAGCAGCTTGGAGGCAGGGCGGTATGGCTACACCTTC